Listed below are T cell receptor beta chains from one sample, sequenced in a study of blood T cells in healthy people across ages. TCRdb ran MiXCR on the 5' RACE reads and lists one entry per CDR3 protein. The table lists 650,000 to 800,000 distinct CDR3 sequences, about 51% of them singletons. Sequencing was done on a sample of blood. Receptor source: a woman aged 80 or over in good health. Each CDR3 is given with its conserved first and last residue. The order of the fields is D gene, J gene, V gene, clone size, CDR3 DNA, CDR3 protein. D genes are given only for firm matches. Size is omitted from some rows. Given values are once, few, many or a class for expanded clones.

D gene: TRBD2; J gene: TRBJ2-2; V gene: TRBV10-3; clone size: NA; CDR3 DNA: TGTGCCATCAAGGGACGGGGGGAAGACTCGAACACCGGGGAGCTGTTTTTT; CDR3 protein: CAIKGRGEDSNTGELFF
D gene: TRBD1; J gene: TRBJ2-5; V gene: TRBV20-1; clone size: NA; CDR3 DNA: TGCAGTGCTAGAGCGTGGGACAGGTCCTCGGAGACCCAGTACTTC; CDR3 protein: CSARAWDRSSETQYF
D gene: NA; J gene: TRBJ1-5; V gene: TRBV29-1; clone size: NA; CDR3 DNA: TGCAGCGTTGCGGGGTATAGCAATCAGCCCCAGCATTTT; CDR3 protein: CSVAGYSNQPQHF
D gene: NA; J gene: TRBJ2-1; V gene: TRBV5-1; clone size: NA; CDR3 DNA: TGCGCCAGCAGGAGGGATGCGGAGAAGCAGTTCTTC; CDR3 protein: CASRRDAEKQFF
D gene: NA; J gene: TRBJ2-3; V gene: TRBV6-6; clone size: NA; CDR3 DNA: TGTGCCAGCAGCCAACTTACGTCTTCAATGCAGTATTTT; CDR3 protein: CASSQLTSSMQYF
D gene: NA; J gene: TRBJ2-4; V gene: TRBV4-1; clone size: NA; CDR3 DNA: TGCGCCAGCAGCCATCCAGCGACTAAAAACATTCAGTACTTC; CDR3 protein: CASSHPATKNIQYF
D gene: TRBD1; J gene: TRBJ2-7; V gene: TRBV7-2; clone size: NA; CDR3 DNA: TGTGCCAGCAGCACGGGGACAGGGTCGGCCTACGAGCAGTACTTC; CDR3 protein: CASSTGTGSAYEQYF
D gene: TRBD1; J gene: TRBJ1-2; V gene: TRBV27; clone size: NA; CDR3 DNA: TGTGCCAGCAGTTCGACAGGGGTCTATGGCTACACCTTC; CDR3 protein: CASSSTGVYGYTF
D gene: TRBD1; J gene: TRBJ1-2; V gene: TRBV29-1; clone size: NA; CDR3 DNA: TGCAGCGTTGACACGGACAGGGATGTGGACTATGGCTACACCTTC; CDR3 protein: CSVDTDRDVDYGYTF
D gene: NA; J gene: TRBJ1-1; V gene: TRBV30; clone size: NA; CDR3 DNA: TGTGCCTGGAGTTGGGAAGGTGAAGCTTTCTTT; CDR3 protein: CAWSWEGEAFF
D gene: NA; J gene: TRBJ2-5; V gene: TRBV29-1; clone size: NA; CDR3 DNA: TGCAGCGTTGAAGACCCCAGTACTAGCCAGGAGACCCAGTACTTC; CDR3 protein: CSVEDPSTSQETQYF
D gene: NA; J gene: TRBJ1-5; V gene: TRBV2; clone size: NA; CDR3 DNA: TGTGCCAGCAGGGCCTTGGAGGGCAATCAGCCCCAGCATTTT; CDR3 protein: CASRALEGNQPQHF
D gene: NA; J gene: TRBJ2-7; V gene: TRBV7-9; clone size: NA; CDR3 DNA: TGTGCCAGCAGCTCAGAGAGGCGGGGCGGAGGCTTCGCCTACGAGCAGTACTTC; CDR3 protein: CASSSERRGGGFAYEQYF
D gene: TRBD2; J gene: TRBJ2-3; V gene: TRBV29-1; clone size: once; CDR3 DNA: TGCAGCGTCGCTCTACTAGCGGGCGATCCAGATACGCAGTATTTT; CDR3 protein: CSVALLAGDPDTQYF
D gene: NA; J gene: TRBJ2-5; V gene: TRBV20-1; clone size: NA; CDR3 DNA: TGCAGTGCTGGATCAGGAGGTCAAGAGACCCAGTACTTC; CDR3 protein: CSAGSGGQETQYF
D gene: TRBD1; J gene: TRBJ2-5; V gene: TRBV2; clone size: NA; CDR3 DNA: TGTGCCAGCAGTGAAGCATTGGACAGGTTCCAAGAGACCCAGTACTTC; CDR3 protein: CASSEALDRFQETQYF
D gene: NA; J gene: TRBJ1-6; V gene: TRBV27; clone size: NA; CDR3 DNA: TGTGCCAGCAGTTTCTTCGGGGTGCCCCTCCACTTT; CDR3 protein: CASSFFGVPLHF
D gene: NA; J gene: TRBJ2-1; V gene: TRBV20-1; clone size: few; CDR3 DNA: TGCAGTGCTAGAGATAGACTTTTCAATGAGCAGTTCTTC; CDR3 protein: CSARDRLFNEQFF
D gene: NA; J gene: TRBJ1-2; V gene: TRBV29-1; clone size: many; CDR3 DNA: TGCAGCGCGGGGTCTCTCTATGGCTACACCTTC; CDR3 protein: CSAGSLYGYTF
D gene: NA; J gene: TRBJ2-5; V gene: TRBV20-1; clone size: NA; CDR3 DNA: TGCAGTGCTACCCCAACGACAGTCCAAGAGACCCAGTACTTC; CDR3 protein: CSATPTTVQETQYF
D gene: TRBD1; J gene: TRBJ1-2; V gene: TRBV12-3/TRBV12-4; clone size: NA; CDR3 DNA: TGTGCCAGCAGTTGGGACAGGGGGCATAATGGCTACACCTTC; CDR3 protein: CASSWDRGHNGYTF
D gene: TRBD1; J gene: TRBJ1-1; V gene: TRBV5-5; clone size: NA; CDR3 DNA: TGTGCCAGCAGCCGCCAGGGACAGGGGACTGAAGCTTTCTTT; CDR3 protein: CASSRQGQGTEAFF
D gene: NA; J gene: TRBJ2-7; V gene: TRBV14; clone size: NA; CDR3 DNA: TGTGCCAGCAGCCCCGGGACCGTAGGATCCTACAATGAGCAGTACTTC; CDR3 protein: CASSPGTVGSYNEQYF
D gene: TRBD1; J gene: TRBJ2-2; V gene: TRBV7-9; clone size: few; CDR3 DNA: TGTGCCAGCAGCCCCCGGGACAGGGTGAGCACCGGGGAGCTGTTTTTT; CDR3 protein: CASSPRDRVSTGELFF
D gene: NA; J gene: TRBJ2-2; V gene: TRBV7-9; clone size: NA; CDR3 DNA: TGTGCCAGCAGCCGAAGACGGAATAACACCGGGGAGCTGTTTTTT; CDR3 protein: CASSRRRNNTGELFF
D gene: NA; J gene: TRBJ2-2; V gene: TRBV5-1; clone size: NA; CDR3 DNA: TGCGCCAGCAGCTTGGAGGGACACAGCACCGGGGAGCTGTTTTTT; CDR3 protein: CASSLEGHSTGELFF
D gene: NA; J gene: TRBJ2-5; V gene: TRBV6-6; clone size: many; CDR3 DNA: TGTGCCAGCAACCCCCCTGGCCAGAAGACCCAGTACTTC; CDR3 protein: CASNPPGQKTQYF
D gene: NA; J gene: TRBJ2-2; V gene: TRBV4-2; clone size: NA; CDR3 DNA: TGTGCCAGCAGCCAAGACATTCGGGGACTGAACACCGGGGAGCTGTTTTTT; CDR3 protein: CASSQDIRGLNTGELFF
D gene: NA; J gene: TRBJ2-1; V gene: TRBV6-4; clone size: many; CDR3 DNA: TGTGCCAGCACCCCGGAACCGTGGGCCTACAATGAGCAGTTCTTC; CDR3 protein: CASTPEPWAYNEQFF
D gene: NA; J gene: TRBJ2-7; V gene: TRBV20-1; clone size: many; CDR3 DNA: TGCAGTGCAACCGGGACAAACTCCTACGAGCAGTACTTC; CDR3 protein: CSATGTNSYEQYF
D gene: NA; J gene: TRBJ2-6; V gene: TRBV2; clone size: NA; CDR3 DNA: TGTGCCAGCGAAACAGGTTTTGGGGCCAACGTCCTGACTTTC; CDR3 protein: CASETGFGANVLTF
D gene: TRBD2; J gene: TRBJ2-7; V gene: TRBV27; clone size: NA; CDR3 DNA: TGTGCCAGCAGTGTACGGGGGGCCTACGAGCAGTACTTC; CDR3 protein: CASSVRGAYEQYF
D gene: NA; J gene: TRBJ2-5; V gene: TRBV2; clone size: NA; CDR3 DNA: TGTGCCAGCAGTGTTAAGCGTCTCCAAGAGACCCAGTACTTC; CDR3 protein: CASSVKRLQETQYF
D gene: NA; J gene: TRBJ1-3; V gene: TRBV25-1; clone size: few; CDR3 DNA: TGTGCCAGCAGTGAGGGGGGAGTAAGGGAAAACACCATATATTTT; CDR3 protein: CASSEGGVRENTIYF
D gene: TRBD2; J gene: TRBJ2-1; V gene: TRBV12-3/TRBV12-4; clone size: NA; CDR3 DNA: TGTGCCAGCAGTAGGACTAGCGGAGCCCCTTTGGGTGATGAGCAGTTCTTC; CDR3 protein: CASSRTSGAPLGDEQFF
D gene: TRBD1; J gene: TRBJ1-1; V gene: TRBV9; clone size: NA; CDR3 DNA: TGTGCCAGCAGCCCGGGACAGGGGACGAACACTGAAGCTTTCTTT; CDR3 protein: CASSPGQGTNTEAFF
D gene: NA; J gene: TRBJ2-7; V gene: TRBV2; clone size: NA; CDR3 DNA: TGTGCCAGCAGTGAAGAGTTGGTGGGGCGCGCCGAGCAGTACTTC; CDR3 protein: CASSEELVGRAEQYF
D gene: NA; J gene: TRBJ1-2; V gene: TRBV20-1; clone size: many; CDR3 DNA: TGCAGTGCCAGCCGCGGGAGCACTAACTATGGCTACACCTTC; CDR3 protein: CSASRGSTNYGYTF
D gene: NA; J gene: TRBJ2-4; V gene: TRBV20-1; clone size: NA; CDR3 DNA: TGCAGTGCTCCCGGTCGGGTAGCCAAAAACATTCAGTACTTC; CDR3 protein: CSAPGRVAKNIQYF
D gene: NA; J gene: TRBJ2-4; V gene: TRBV4-1; clone size: NA; CDR3 DNA: TGCGCCAGCAGCCACCCCGGGACCAAAAACATTCAGTACTTC; CDR3 protein: CASSHPGTKNIQYF
D gene: TRBD1; J gene: TRBJ2-1; V gene: TRBV29-1; clone size: NA; CDR3 DNA: TGCAGCGTTGAAGCAACAGGGGGTGAGCAGTTCTTC; CDR3 protein: CSVEATGGEQFF
D gene: NA; J gene: TRBJ2-5; V gene: TRBV12-3/TRBV12-4; clone size: many; CDR3 DNA: TGTGCCAGCAATCGACAGGTTTATCAAGAGACCCAGTACTTC; CDR3 protein: CASNRQVYQETQYF
D gene: NA; J gene: TRBJ1-1; V gene: TRBV7-3; clone size: NA; CDR3 DNA: TGTGCCAGCAGCTTAAGCGGGCGAGTGAACACTGAAGCTTTCTTT; CDR3 protein: CASSLSGRVNTEAFF
D gene: TRBD2; J gene: TRBJ2-1; V gene: TRBV29-1; clone size: many; CDR3 DNA: TGCAGCGTGAGCGGGAGCTCCTACAATGAGCAGTTCTTC; CDR3 protein: CSVSGSSYNEQFF
D gene: TRBD1; J gene: TRBJ2-1; V gene: TRBV24-1; clone size: many; CDR3 DNA: TGTGCCGCCTCCACTACAGGGGAGATTTACAATGAGCAGTTCTTC; CDR3 protein: CAASTTGEIYNEQFF
D gene: NA; J gene: TRBJ2-7; V gene: TRBV12-3/TRBV12-4; clone size: NA; CDR3 DNA: TGTGCCAGCAGCCCTCGACCGATATCCTACGAGCAGTACTTC; CDR3 protein: CASSPRPISYEQYF
D gene: TRBD1; J gene: TRBJ2-7; V gene: TRBV2; clone size: many; CDR3 DNA: TGTGCCAGCAGTATTACCGGGACAGGCGCGAACGAGCAGTACTTC; CDR3 protein: CASSITGTGANEQYF
D gene: NA; J gene: TRBJ1-5; V gene: TRBV20-1; clone size: once; CDR3 DNA: TGCAGTGCTAGTTCCCGACAGTCTAGCAATCAGCCCCAGCATTTT; CDR3 protein: CSASSRQSSNQPQHF
D gene: NA; J gene: TRBJ1-1; V gene: TRBV6-5; clone size: many; CDR3 DNA: TGTGCCAGCCTCGGGGGTAACACTGAAGCTTTCTTT; CDR3 protein: CASLGGNTEAFF
D gene: NA; J gene: TRBJ2-5; V gene: TRBV5-6; clone size: many; CDR3 DNA: TGTGCCAGCAGCGCACAGGGCTCGGGGACCCAGTACTTC; CDR3 protein: CASSAQGSGTQYF
D gene: NA; J gene: TRBJ2-3; V gene: TRBV18; clone size: many; CDR3 DNA: TGTGCCAGCTCACCGGGACGCCAAGCAGATACGCAGTATTTT; CDR3 protein: CASSPGRQADTQYF
D gene: NA; J gene: TRBJ1-1; V gene: TRBV7-9; clone size: once; CDR3 DNA: TGTGCTAGCAGCTTAGCGCGGACCGAGAACACTGAAGCTTTCTTT; CDR3 protein: CASSLARTENTEAFF
D gene: TRBD2; J gene: TRBJ2-1; V gene: TRBV7-2; clone size: many; CDR3 DNA: TGTGCCAGCAGAATAGCGGGGGGGAACAATGAGCAGTTCTTC; CDR3 protein: CASRIAGGNNEQFF
D gene: NA; J gene: TRBJ2-7; V gene: TRBV5-5; clone size: many; CDR3 DNA: TGTGCCAGCAGCTTGGTCCGGAGTGGGACCACCTACGAGCAGTACTTC; CDR3 protein: CASSLVRSGTTYEQYF
D gene: NA; J gene: TRBJ1-2; V gene: TRBV29-1; clone size: many; CDR3 DNA: TGCAGCGCCTGGGGCCAGAACTATAACTATGGCTACACCTTC; CDR3 protein: CSAWGQNYNYGYTF
D gene: NA; J gene: TRBJ2-1; V gene: TRBV29-1; clone size: NA; CDR3 DNA: TGCAGCGTCCTGACCGGTGATATCTTGAGCTCCTACAATGAGCAGTTCTTC; CDR3 protein: CSVLTGDILSSYNEQFF
D gene: NA; J gene: TRBJ1-1; V gene: TRBV7-2; clone size: NA; CDR3 DNA: TGTGCCAGCAGCTTTTCTACAGGGTCCGAAGCTTTCTTT; CDR3 protein: CASSFSTGSEAFF
D gene: NA; J gene: TRBJ2-7; V gene: TRBV12-3/TRBV12-4; clone size: NA; CDR3 DNA: TGTGCCAGCAGCCCCTATGGACAGTACAATGAGCAGTACTTC; CDR3 protein: CASSPYGQYNEQYF
D gene: TRBD2; J gene: TRBJ2-7; V gene: TRBV28; clone size: NA; CDR3 DNA: TGTGCCAGCGGGGGGGGGACGATCTACAATGAGCAGTACTTC; CDR3 protein: CASGGGTIYNEQYF
D gene: NA; J gene: TRBJ2-2; V gene: TRBV27; clone size: many; CDR3 DNA: TGTGCCAGCAAGCAAACGAACACCGGGGAGCTGTTTTTT; CDR3 protein: CASKQTNTGELFF